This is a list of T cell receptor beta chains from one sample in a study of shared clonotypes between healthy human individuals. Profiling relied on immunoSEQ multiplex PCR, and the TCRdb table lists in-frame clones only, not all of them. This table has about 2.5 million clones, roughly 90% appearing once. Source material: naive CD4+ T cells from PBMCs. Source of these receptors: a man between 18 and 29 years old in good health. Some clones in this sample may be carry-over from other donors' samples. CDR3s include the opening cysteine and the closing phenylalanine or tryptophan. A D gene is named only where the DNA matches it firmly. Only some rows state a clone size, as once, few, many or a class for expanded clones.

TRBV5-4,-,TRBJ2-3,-,CASSFTRIGASGTDTQYF,TGTGCCAGCAGCTTCACTCGTATAGGGGCTAGCGGCACAGATACGCAGTATTTT
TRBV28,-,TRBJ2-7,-,CASSSGPEKQYF,TGTGCCAGCAGTTCGGGCCCCGAGAAGCAGTACTTC
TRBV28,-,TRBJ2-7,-,CASKLLMTPGNEQYF,TGTGCCAGCAAATTATTAATGACGCCGGGGAACGAGCAGTACTTC
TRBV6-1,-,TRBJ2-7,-,CASSDPTYEQYF,TGTGCCAGCAGTGACCCCACCTACGAGCAGTACTTC
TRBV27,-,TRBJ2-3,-,CASSLSGGDTQYF,TGTGCCAGCAGTTTATCGGGCGGAGATACGCAGTATTTT
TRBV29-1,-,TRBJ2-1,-,CSVGANRVLEQFF,TGCAGCGTTGGGGCTAACCGGGTGTTGGAGCAGTTCTTC
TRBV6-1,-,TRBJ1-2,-,CASSEPREHYGYTF,TGTGCCAGCAGTGAACCCAGGGAACACTATGGCTACACCTTC
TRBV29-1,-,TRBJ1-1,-,CSVGVGWGAEAFF,TGCAGCGTTGGAGTAGGGTGGGGCGCTGAAGCTTTCTTT
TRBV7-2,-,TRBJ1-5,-,CATSGQFNQPQHF,TGTGCCACCTCGGGACAATTCAATCAGCCCCAGCATTTT
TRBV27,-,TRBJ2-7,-,CASRDRLVVYGEQYF,TGTGCCAGCAGGGACCGACTAGTTGTATATGGCGAGCAGTACTTC
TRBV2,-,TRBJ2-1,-,CASRTWGGTYNEQFF,TGTGCCAGCAGGACGTGGGGAGGAACCTACAATGAGCAGTTCTTC
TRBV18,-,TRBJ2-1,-,CASSPHRGLNEQFF,TGTGCCAGCTCTCCCCACCGGGGACTGAATGAGCAGTTCTTC
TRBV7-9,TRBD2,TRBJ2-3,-,CASSPGGVDRVSDTQYF,TGTGCCAGCAGCCCCGGGGGGGTCGATCGAGTGTCAGATACGCAGTATTTT
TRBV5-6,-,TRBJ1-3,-,CASSLLGSSSGNTIYF,TGTGCCAGCAGCTTGTTAGGCAGTTCGTCTGGAAACACCATATATTTT
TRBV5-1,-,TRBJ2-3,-,CASSLGQATDTQYF,TGCGCCAGCAGCTTGGGCCAAGCCACAGATACGCAGTATTTT
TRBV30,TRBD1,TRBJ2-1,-,CAWNWDRGRSEQFF,TGTGCCTGGAACTGGGACAGGGGGCGTTCTGAGCAGTTCTTC
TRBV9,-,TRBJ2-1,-,CASSVAGTLHQFF,TGTGCCAGCAGCGTAGCTGGGACCCTTCATCAGTTCTTC
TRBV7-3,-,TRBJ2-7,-,CASSLTYGPYEQYF,TGTGCCAGCAGCTTGACCTACGGCCCCTACGAGCAGTACTTC
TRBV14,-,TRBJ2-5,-,CASSTRVLKETQYF,TGTGCCAGCAGCACCCGGGTCTTAAAAGAGACCCAGTACTTC
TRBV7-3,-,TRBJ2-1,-,CASSALSSYNEQFF,TGTGCCAGCAGCGCCCTGAGCTCCTACAATGAGCAGTTCTTC
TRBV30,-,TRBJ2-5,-,CARSPGAGETQYF,TGTGCCCGATCTCCAGGGGCCGGGGAGACCCAGTACTTC
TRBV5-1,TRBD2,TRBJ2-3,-,CASSASTSGRADTQYF,TGCGCCAGCAGCGCGTCGACTAGCGGGAGGGCAGATACGCAGTATTTT
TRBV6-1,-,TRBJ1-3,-,CASSAYGTSWAGNTIYF,TGTGCCAGCAGTGCGTACGGGACGTCCTGGGCTGGAAACACCATATATTTT
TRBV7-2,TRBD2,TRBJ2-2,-,CASSAQREGGELFF,TGTGCCAGCAGCGCGCAGCGGGAGGGCGGGGAGCTGTTTTTT
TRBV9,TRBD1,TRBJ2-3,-,CASSVVGQHTDTQYF,TGTGCCAGCAGCGTAGTGGGACAGCACACAGATACGCAGTATTTT
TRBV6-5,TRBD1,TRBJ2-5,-,CASGQGNLHF,TGTGCCAGCGGACAGGGTAACTTACACTTC
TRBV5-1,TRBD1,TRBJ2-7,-,CASSARQGHYEQYF,TGCGCCAGCAGCGCCCGACAGGGGCACTACGAGCAGTACTTC
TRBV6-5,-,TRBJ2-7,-,CASSYFDGRGFHEQYF,TGTGCCAGCAGTTATTTCGACGGACGAGGTTTCCACGAGCAGTACTTC
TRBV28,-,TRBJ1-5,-,CASSFVARSSNQPQHF,TGTGCCAGCAGTTTCGTGGCGAGGAGTAGCAATCAGCCCCAGCATTTT
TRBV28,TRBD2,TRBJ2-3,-,CASSLTLIGGGQYF,TGTGCCAGCAGTTTAACCTTAATTGGGGGGGGGCAGTATTTT
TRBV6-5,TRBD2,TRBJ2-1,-,CASSPGTSAYNEQFF,TGTGCCAGCAGCCCCGGGACTAGCGCATACAATGAGCAGTTCTTC
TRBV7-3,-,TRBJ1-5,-,CASSLGGADQPQHF,TGTGCCAGCAGCTTAGGGGGGGCAGACCAGCCCCAGCATTTT
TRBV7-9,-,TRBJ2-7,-,CASSLGQLEQYF,TGTGCCAGCAGCTTAGGACAGCTCGAGCAGTACTTC
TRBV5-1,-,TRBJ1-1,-,CASSTRPFMGTEAFF,TGCGCCAGCAGCACCAGACCCTTTATGGGCACTGAAGCTTTCTTT
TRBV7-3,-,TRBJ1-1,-,CASSATGGGSGAFF,TGTGCCAGCAGCGCAACGGGTGGGGGTTCGGGCGCTTTCTTT
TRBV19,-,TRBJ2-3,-,CASSINTDTQYF,TGTGCCAGTAGTATAAACACAGATACGCAGTATTTT
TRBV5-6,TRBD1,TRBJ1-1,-,CASSLGPGGNTEAFF,TGTGCCAGCAGCTTGGGGCCAGGGGGGAACACTGAAGCTTTCTTT
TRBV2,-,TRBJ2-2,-,CASSRDLPKNTGELFF,TGTGCCAGCAGCAGGGACCTACCAAAGAACACCGGGGAGCTGTTTTTT
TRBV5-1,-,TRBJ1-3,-,CASSLQGVSGNTIYF,TGCGCCAGCAGCCTACAGGGCGTCTCTGGAAACACCATATATTTT
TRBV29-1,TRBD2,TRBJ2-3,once,CSVGLAGGTDTQYF,TGCAGCGTTGGGCTAGCGGGGGGGACAGATACGCAGTATTTT
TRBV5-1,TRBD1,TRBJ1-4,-,CASSPDRLDEKLFF,TGCGCCAGCAGCCCGGACAGGCTCGACGAAAAACTGTTTTTT
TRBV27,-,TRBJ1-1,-,CASSPRGANTEAFF,TGTGCCAGCAGTCCGCGTGGGGCGAACACTGAAGCTTTCTTT
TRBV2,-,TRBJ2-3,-,CASSASLTADTQYF,TGTGCCAGCAGTGCTTCACTCACTGCGGATACGCAGTATTTT
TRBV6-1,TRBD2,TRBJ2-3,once,CAGKLATGRTQYF,TGTGCCGGTAAACTGGCGACCGGGAGGACGCAGTATTTT
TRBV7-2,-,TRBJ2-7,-,CASSLDRNSYEQYF,TGTGCCAGCAGCTTAGACCGCAACTCCTACGAGCAGTACTTC
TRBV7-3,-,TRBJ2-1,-,CASSLGPIYNEQFF,TGTGCCAGCAGCTTGGGACCTATCTACAATGAGCAGTTCTTC
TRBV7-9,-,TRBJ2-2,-,CASSLSTGRTGELFF,TGTGCCAGCAGCTTATCCACAGGGAGGACCGGGGAGCTGTTTTTT
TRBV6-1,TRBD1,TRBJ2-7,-,CASSEAGTASYEQYF,TGTGCCAGCAGTGAAGCCGGGACAGCCTCCTACGAGCAGTACTTC
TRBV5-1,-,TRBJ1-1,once,CASSSGQKNTEAFF,TGCGCCAGCAGCAGCGGACAGAAGAACACTGAAGCTTTCTTT
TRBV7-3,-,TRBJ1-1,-,CASSSGPSDTEAFF,TGTGCCAGCAGCTCCGGGCCCTCTGATACTGAAGCTTTCTTT
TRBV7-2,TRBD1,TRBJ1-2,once,CASSLRRDRNPLGGYTF,TGTGCCAGCAGCTTAAGGCGGGACAGGAACCCTCTTGGTGGCTACACCTTC
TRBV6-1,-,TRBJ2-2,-,CASSEQPNTGELFF,TGTGCCAGCAGTGAACAGCCGAACACCGGGGAGCTGTTTTTT
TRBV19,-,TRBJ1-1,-,CASSIGQTNTEAFF,TGTGCCAGTAGTATAGGACAGACGAACACTGAAGCTTTCTTT
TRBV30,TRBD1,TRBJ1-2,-,CAWNRGSYGYTF,TGTGCCTGGAACAGGGGGAGCTATGGCTACACCTTC
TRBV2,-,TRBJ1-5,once,CASSEVTLAQPQHF,TGTGCCAGCAGTGAAGTTACTCTGGCTCAGCCCCAGCATTTT
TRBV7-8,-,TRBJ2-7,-,CASSFSTSFTYEQYF,TGTGCCAGCAGCTTTTCGACCTCCTTCACCTACGAGCAGTACTTC
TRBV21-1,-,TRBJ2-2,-,CASAPSLSDNTGELFF,TGTGCCAGCGCCCCCTCCCTCAGCGACAACACCGGGGAGCTGTTTTTT
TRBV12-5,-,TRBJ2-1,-,CASGLWGNEQFF,TGTGCTAGTGGTTTGTGGGGAAATGAGCAGTTCTTC
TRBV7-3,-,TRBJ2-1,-,CASSPSLEPRGPEQFF,TGTGCCAGCAGCCCATCCCTTGAACCGCGGGGACCTGAGCAGTTCTTC